The next 11 T cell receptor beta chains were all read from a single sample in a study of beta chain features in type 1 diabetes. General study findings and limits: Shorter TCRB CDR3s, moderately but significantly so, were found in Type 1 diabetes patients in all four CD4+ subsets.

These receptors have no known antigen. The isolated RNA, all of it, was reverse transcribed, so expressed TCRB transcripts were what got sequenced. Here immunoSEQ multiplex PCR was the method, and the copy in TCRdb shows in-frame clones only, minus some. The sample includes some 160,000 clones, 8.5% to 10% of them seen just once. The sequencing input was central memory CD4+ T cells from blood. The receptors derive from a woman aged 25 to 45 with type 1 diabetes.

This clone was recorded a few times. V is TRBV2 and J is TRBJ2-5; D uncertain. CDR3 length: 16 residues. Germline values: CDR1 SNHLY, CDR2 FYNNEI. V was clipped by 1 base and J by 1 base, with 13 bases between them. Here the CDR3 DNA reads TGTGCCAGCAGTGAAGGGCAGGCCGGAATCCAAGAGACCCAGTACTTC. It encodes CASSEGQAGIQETQYF.

The CDR3 reads CASSPRRGSYNEQFF. CDR3 coding DNA: TGTGCCAGCAGCCCGCGGCGGGGCAGCTACAATGAGCAGTTCTTC. J is TRBJ2-1 and V is TRBV11-3; D may be TRBD2 (6 bases). V lost 5 bases and J 3 bases, leaving 14 bases between the germline ends. Germline-derived CDR1 and CDR2 are SGHNT and YENEEA. The length of the CDR3 is 15 residues.

The table lists this clone with a few counts. The genes are TRBV11-3 and TRBJ2-1; TRBD1 matches 8 bases. The CDR3 length is 13 residues. V shed 5 bases, J shed 7 bases, and the junction held 4 bases outside the gene matches. CDR1 and CDR2 from the germline V gene are SGHNT and YENEEA. The CDR3 spells CASSTDRVNEQFF. The CDR3 nucleotides are TGTGCCAGCAGCACGGACAGGGTGAATGAGCAGTTCTTC.

The chain is built from TRBV6-5 and TRBJ2-7, with no clear D. CDR3 length equals 13 residues. V lost 5 bases to trimming and J lost 1 base, with 9 bases between them. Germline CDR1 reads MNHEY; CDR2 reads SVGAGI. This chain's CDR3 is CASSPLSSYEQYF. The CDR3 bases are TGTGCCAGCAGTCCACTATCATCCTACGAGCAGTACTTC.

This clone appeared a few times. The gene calls are TRBV6-5 and TRBJ1-2; possible D gene TRBD1, 6 bases. The CDR3 is 13 amino acids. In germline, CDR1 is MNHEY, CDR2 SVGAGI. Trimming left V 8 bases short and J 0 bases short, with 10 bases between. The CDR3 sequence is CASRQEANYGYTF. The CDR3 coding sequence is TGTGCCAGCCGACAGGAAGCTAACTATGGCTACACCTTC.

The rearrangement uses TRBV19 and TRBJ2-7; TRBD2 is a possible D gene (6 bases). Germline CDR1 reads LNHDA; CDR2 reads SQIVND (reference sequence). V lost 11 bases and J lost 2, with 13 bases in between. The CDR3 has 12 residues. For the CDR3, the DNA is TGTGCCTCGGGAGACCCTACCTACGAGCAGTACTTC. As protein: CASGDPTYEQYF.

The chain couples TRBV29-1 to TRBJ2-1; a possible D gene is TRBD2 (7 bases). This CDR3 contains 14 residues. Trimming shortened V by 4 bases and J by 4 bases, and 14 bases separated the two germline ends. CDR1 and CDR2 (germline): SQVTM, ANQGSEA. The CDR3 loop reads CSVGGGSSYNEQFF. The CDR3 nucleotides are TGCAGCGTTGGGGGGGGCTCTTCTTACAATGAGCAGTTCTTC.

This clone was counted between two and nine times. V and J are TRBV29-1 and TRBJ2-3; the match to TRBD2 covers 8 bases. This CDR3 region has 14 residues. Germline V gene sequence: CDR1 SQVTM, CDR2 ANQGSEA. V gave up 3 bases and J gave up 3 bases; unmatched junction bases: 5. CDR3 bases: TGCAGCGTTGAGGGGAGCGGGAGAACAGATACGCAGTATTTT. Encoded protein: CSVEGSGRTDTQYF.

This rearrangement joins TRBV7-2 to TRBJ1-5; a possible D gene is TRBD1 (5 bases). The CDR3 loop spans 12 amino acids. The V and J ends lost 3 bases and 10 bases respectively, with 10 bases between them. Germline values: CDR1 SGHTA, CDR2 FQGNSA. CDR3 protein: CASSFTGFPQHF. CDR3 DNA sequence: TGTGCCAGCAGCTTTACAGGATTTCCCCAGCATTTT.

J is TRBJ1-2 and V is TRBV28; D gene uncertain. The germline gives CDR1 MDHEN, CDR2 SYDVKM. The CDR3 runs to 13 residues. Trimming removed 1 base from V and 2 bases from J, with 5 bases in between. As DNA, the CDR3 is TGTGCCAGCAGTTTATCGAGCAACTATGGCTACACCTTC. Its protein product is CASSLSSNYGYTF.

This clone was seen a handful of times. The V call is TRBV9, the J call TRBJ1-2, with D maybe TRBD1 (6 bases). V was shortened by 4 bases and J by 2 bases, with 12 bases between the two germline ends. The CDR3 loop spans 14 amino acids. Germline CDR1 reads SGDLS; CDR2 reads YYNGEE. The CDR3 protein is CASSPLTGNYGYTF. DNA of the CDR3: TGTGCCAGCAGCCCCCTGACAGGCAACTATGGCTACACCTTC.